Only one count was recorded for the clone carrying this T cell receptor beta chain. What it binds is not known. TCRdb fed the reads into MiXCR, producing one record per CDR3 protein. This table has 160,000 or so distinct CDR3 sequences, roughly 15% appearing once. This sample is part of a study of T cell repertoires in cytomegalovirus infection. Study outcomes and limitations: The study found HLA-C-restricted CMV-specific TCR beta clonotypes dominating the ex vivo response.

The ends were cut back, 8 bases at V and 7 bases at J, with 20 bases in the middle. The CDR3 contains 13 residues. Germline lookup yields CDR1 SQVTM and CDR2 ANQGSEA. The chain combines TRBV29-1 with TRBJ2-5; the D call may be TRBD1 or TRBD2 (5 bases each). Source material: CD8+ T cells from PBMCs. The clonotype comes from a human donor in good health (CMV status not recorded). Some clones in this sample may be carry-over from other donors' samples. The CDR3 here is CSTTGDPSGTQYF. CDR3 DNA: TGCAGCACTACCGGGGACCCGTCGGGGACCCAGTACTTC.